The text below deals with one T cell receptor beta chain. As yet, its antigen is unknown. Method: immunoSEQ multiplex PCR; TCRdb's copy keeps in-frame clones and lacks some. The sample lists around 150,000 clones, approximately 91% occurring once. The record originates from a study of T cell responses to AZD1222 COVID-19 vaccine. Study-wide findings and caveats: Researchers report vaccine-associated CD4 TCRs spanning spike, with dominance at 160-218 and 743-854. Unmutated regions of variants are reportedly targeted by nearly half of spike-specific TCRs. Only a handful of AZD1222 recipients, about six in all, had baseline seropositivity.

The analysis combined second doses at about 4 or about 12 weeks. The CDR3 covers 13 residues. Trimming stripped 6 bases from V and 1 base from J, with 9 bases between. CDR1 MNHNY and CDR2 SVGAGI come from the germline V gene (reference sequence). The sequencing here drew on peripheral blood, taken 28 days after the second AZD1222 dose. This clonotype was sampled from an adult who received the AZD1222 COVID-19 vaccine. The V gene is TRBV6-6, the J gene TRBJ1-1, with a weak D call TRBD1 (6 bases). Here the CDR3 reads CASRQGTNTEAFF. In nucleotides, the CDR3 is TGTGCCAGCAGACAGGGAACGAACACTGAAGCTTTCTTT.